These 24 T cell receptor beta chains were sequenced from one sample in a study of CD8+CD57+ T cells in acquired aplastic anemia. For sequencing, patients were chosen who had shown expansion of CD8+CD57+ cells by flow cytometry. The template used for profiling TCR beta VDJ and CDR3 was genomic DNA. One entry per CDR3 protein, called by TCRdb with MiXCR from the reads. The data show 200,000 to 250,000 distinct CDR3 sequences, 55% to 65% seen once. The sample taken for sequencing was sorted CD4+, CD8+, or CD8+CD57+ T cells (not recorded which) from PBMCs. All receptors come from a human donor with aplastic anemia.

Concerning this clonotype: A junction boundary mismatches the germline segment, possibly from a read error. CDR3 region: CAASRDRGSSYNSPLHF. Written as DNA, the CDR3 is TGTGCCGCCAGCAGAGATCGTGGTAGCTCCTATAATTCACCCCTCCACTTT. This sequence joins TRBV15 and TRBJ1-6; no clear D. Germline loops: CDR1 LNHNV, CDR2 YYDKDF (reference sequence). The CDR3 covers 17 residues.

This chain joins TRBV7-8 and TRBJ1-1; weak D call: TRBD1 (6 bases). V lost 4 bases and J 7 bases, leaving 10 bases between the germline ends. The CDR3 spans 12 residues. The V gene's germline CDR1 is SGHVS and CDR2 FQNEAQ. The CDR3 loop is CASSSTGFEAFF. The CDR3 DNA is TGTGCCAGCAGCTCAACAGGGTTTGAAGCTTTCTTT. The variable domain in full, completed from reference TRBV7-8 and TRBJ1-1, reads GAGVSQSPRYKVAKRGQDVALRCDPISGHVSLFWYQQALGQGPEFLTYFQNEAQLDKSGLPSDRFFAERPEGSVSTLKIQRTQQEDSAVYLCASSSTGFEAFFGQGTRLTVV.

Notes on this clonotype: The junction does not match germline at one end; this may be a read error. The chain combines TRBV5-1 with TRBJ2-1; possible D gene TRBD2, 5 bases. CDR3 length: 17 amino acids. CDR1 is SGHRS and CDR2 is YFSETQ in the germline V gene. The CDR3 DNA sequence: TGCGCCAGCAGCCCGGGGTCCCAGGTGCTGAGTCGGAATGAGCGGTTCTTC. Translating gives CASSPGSQVLSRNERFF.

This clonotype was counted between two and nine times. Written as DNA, the CDR3 is TGTGCCAGCAGCCCCCCCGGCAATGAGCAGTTCTTC. Amino acid sequence: CASSPPGNEQFF. The genes are TRBV7-8 and TRBJ2-1; D not certain. Germline lookup yields CDR1 SGHVS and CDR2 FQNEAQ. This CDR3 has 12 amino acids. The V and J ends lost 5 bases and 6 bases respectively, with 8 bases between them.

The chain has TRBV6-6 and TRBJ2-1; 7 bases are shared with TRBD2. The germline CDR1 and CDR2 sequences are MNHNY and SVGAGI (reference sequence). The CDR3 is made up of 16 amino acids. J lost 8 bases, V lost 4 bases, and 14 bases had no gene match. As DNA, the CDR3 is TGTGCCAGCAGTTCCGTCGGAGGCGGGAGTAGACATGAGCAGTTCTTC. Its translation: CASSSVGGGSRHEQFF.

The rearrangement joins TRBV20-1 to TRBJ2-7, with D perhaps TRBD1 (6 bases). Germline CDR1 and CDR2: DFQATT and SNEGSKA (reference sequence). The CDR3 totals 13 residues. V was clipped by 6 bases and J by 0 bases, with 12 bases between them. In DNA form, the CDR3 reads TGCAGTGCCGGGACACGCGCCTCCTACGAGCAGTACTTC. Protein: CSAGTRASYEQYF.

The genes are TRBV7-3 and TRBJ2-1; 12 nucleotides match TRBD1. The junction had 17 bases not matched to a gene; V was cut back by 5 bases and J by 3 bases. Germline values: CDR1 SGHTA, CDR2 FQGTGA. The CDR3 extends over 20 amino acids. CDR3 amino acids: CASSLWDRGRVLPFYNEQFF. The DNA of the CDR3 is TGTGCCAGCAGCCTATGGGACAGGGGGCGCGTTTTACCCTTCTACAATGAGCAGTTCTTC.

CDR3 sequence (DNA): TGTGCCAGTTGGGAGGACCGTAACTATGGCTACACCTTC. Protein sequence: CASWEDRNYGYTF. The chain combines TRBV19 with TRBJ1-2; D remains unclear. The germline V gene has CDR1 LNHDA and CDR2 SQIVND (reference sequence). The V end lost 8 bases, the J end lost 1 base, and 11 bases lay between the germline ends. The CDR3 contains 13 residues.

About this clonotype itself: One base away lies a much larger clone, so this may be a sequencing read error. The DNA for the CDR3 is TGTGCCAGCAGACCCCTGTATGTGGCGGGAGGTAACTATGGCTACACCTTC. As protein: CASRPLYVAGGNYGYTF. The rearrangement joins TRBV6-5 to TRBJ1-2; D gene ambiguous. The V gene's germline CDR1 is MNHEY and CDR2 SVGAGI. Between the trimmed V and J ends, which lost 6 bases and 1 base, there was a span of 21 bases. This CDR3 has 17 residues.

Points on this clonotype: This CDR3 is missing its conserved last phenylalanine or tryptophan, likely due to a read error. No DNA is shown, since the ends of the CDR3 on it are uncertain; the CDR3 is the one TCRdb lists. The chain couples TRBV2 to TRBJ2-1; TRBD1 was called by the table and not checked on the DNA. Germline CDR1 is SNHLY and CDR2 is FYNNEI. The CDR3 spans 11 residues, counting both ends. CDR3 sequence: CASSEWGGLWH.

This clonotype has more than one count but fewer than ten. For the CDR3, the DNA is TGTGCCAGCACCTGGGACAGGTCCCGTAACACCTTC. Amino acid sequence: CASTWDRSRNTF. The chain recombines TRBV2 with TRBJ1-2, with 8 positions matching TRBD1. This CDR3 has 12 amino acids. V trimming: 7 bases; J trimming: 12 bases; junction bases outside the gene matches: 10. Germline V gene sequence: CDR1 SNHLY, CDR2 FYNNEI.

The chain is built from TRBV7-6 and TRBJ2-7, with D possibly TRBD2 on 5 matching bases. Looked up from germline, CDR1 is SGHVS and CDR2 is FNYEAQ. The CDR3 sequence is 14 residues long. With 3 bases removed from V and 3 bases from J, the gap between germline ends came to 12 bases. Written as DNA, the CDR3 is TGTGCCAGCAGCTTTGGGAGTACCCTCTACGAGCAGTACTTC. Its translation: CASSFGSTLYEQYF.

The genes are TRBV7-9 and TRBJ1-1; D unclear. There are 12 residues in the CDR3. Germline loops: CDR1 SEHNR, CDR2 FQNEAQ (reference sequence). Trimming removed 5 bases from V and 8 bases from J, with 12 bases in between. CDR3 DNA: TGTGCCAGCAGCCTTGGACGGAGAGAAGCTTTCTTT. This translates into CASSLGRREAFF.

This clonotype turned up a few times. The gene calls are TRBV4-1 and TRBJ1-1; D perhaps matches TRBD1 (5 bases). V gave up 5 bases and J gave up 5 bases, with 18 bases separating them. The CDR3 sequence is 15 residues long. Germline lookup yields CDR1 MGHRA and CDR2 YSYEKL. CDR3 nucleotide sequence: TGCGCCAGCAGCTTCTATCTCGGGGACCGGACTGAAGCTTTCTTT. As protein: CASSFYLGDRTEAFF.

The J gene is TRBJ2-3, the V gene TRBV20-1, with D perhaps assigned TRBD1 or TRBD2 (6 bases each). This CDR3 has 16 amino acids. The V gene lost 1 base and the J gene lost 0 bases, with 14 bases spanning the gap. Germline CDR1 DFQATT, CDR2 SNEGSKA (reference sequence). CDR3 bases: TGCAGTGCTAGAGGGGGGGCCAGCTTTAGCACAGATACGCAGTATTTT. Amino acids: CSARGGASFSTDTQYF.

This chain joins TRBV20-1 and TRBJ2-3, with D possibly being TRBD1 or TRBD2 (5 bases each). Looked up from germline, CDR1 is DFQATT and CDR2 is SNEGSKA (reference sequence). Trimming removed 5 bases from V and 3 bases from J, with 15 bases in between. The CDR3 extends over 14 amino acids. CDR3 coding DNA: TGCAGTGCTCGTATAGCTGGGGGAACAGATACGCAGTATTTT. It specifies CSARIAGGTDTQYF.

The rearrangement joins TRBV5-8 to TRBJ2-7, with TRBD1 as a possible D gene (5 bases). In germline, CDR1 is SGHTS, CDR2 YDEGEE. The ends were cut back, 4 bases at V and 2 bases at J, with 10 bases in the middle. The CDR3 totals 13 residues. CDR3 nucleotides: TGTGCCAGCAGCCAAGGGGCACCCTACGAGCAGTACTTC. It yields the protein CASSQGAPYEQYF.

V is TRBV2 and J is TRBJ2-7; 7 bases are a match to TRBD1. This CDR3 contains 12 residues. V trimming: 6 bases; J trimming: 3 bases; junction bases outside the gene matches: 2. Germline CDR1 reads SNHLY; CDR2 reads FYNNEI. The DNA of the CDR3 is TGTGCCAGCAGAAGGGACAGCTACGAGCAGTACTTC. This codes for CASRRDSYEQYF.

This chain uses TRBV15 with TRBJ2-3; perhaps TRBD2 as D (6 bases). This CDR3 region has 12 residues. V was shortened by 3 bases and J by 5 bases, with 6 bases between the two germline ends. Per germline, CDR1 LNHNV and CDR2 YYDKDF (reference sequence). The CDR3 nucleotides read TGTGCCACCAGCAGGCGGGGAGATACGCAGTATTTT. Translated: CATSRRGDTQYF.

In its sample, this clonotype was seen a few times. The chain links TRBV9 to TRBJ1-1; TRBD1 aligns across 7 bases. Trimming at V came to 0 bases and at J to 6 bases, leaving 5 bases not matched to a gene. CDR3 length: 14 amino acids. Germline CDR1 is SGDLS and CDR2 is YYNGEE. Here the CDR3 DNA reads TGTGCCAGCAGCGTAGGACAGGGTAAGGCTGAAGCTTTCTTT. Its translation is CASSVGQGKAEAFF.

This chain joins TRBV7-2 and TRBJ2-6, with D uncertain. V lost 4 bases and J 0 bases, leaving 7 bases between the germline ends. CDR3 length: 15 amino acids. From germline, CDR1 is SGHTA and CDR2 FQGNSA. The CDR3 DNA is TGTGCCAGCAGCTCGACTCCCTCTGGGGCCAACGTCCTGACTTTC. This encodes CASSSTPSGANVLTF.

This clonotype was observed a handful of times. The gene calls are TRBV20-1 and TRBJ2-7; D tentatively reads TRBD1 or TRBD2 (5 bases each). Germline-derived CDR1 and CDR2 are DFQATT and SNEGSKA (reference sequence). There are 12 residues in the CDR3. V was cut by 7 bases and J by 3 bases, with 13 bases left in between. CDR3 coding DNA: TGCAGTGTCCGGGACGTTCACTACGAGCAGTACTTC. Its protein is CSVRDVHYEQYF.

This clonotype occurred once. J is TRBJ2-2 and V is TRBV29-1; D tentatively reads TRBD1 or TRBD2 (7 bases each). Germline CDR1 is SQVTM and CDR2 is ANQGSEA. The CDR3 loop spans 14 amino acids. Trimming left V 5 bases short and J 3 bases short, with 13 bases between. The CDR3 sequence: CSVRGGGDTGELFF. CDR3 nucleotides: TGCAGCGTTAGGGGAGGGGGCGACACCGGGGAGCTGTTTTTT.

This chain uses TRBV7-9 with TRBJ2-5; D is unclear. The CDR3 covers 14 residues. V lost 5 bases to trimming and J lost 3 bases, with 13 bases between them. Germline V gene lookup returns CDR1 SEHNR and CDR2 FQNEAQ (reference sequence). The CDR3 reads CASSQTPKEETQYF. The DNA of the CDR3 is TGTGCCAGCAGCCAGACCCCCAAAGAAGAGACCCAGTACTTC.